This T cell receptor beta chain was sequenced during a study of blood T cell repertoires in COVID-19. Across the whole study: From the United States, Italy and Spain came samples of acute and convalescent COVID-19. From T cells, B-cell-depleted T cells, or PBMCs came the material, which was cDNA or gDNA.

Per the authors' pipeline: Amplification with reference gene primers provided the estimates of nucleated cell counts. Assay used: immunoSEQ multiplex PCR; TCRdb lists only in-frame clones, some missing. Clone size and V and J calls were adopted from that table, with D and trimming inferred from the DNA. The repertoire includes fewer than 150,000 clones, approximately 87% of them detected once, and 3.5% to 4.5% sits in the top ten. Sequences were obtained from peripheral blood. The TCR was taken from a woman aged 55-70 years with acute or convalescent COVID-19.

CDR3 in amino acids: CSVRQGHNSPLHF. The CDR3 DNA sequence: TGCAGCGTCCGACAGGGTCATAATTCACCCCTCCACTTT. The chain carries TRBV29-1 and TRBJ1-6; 7 nucleotides line up with TRBD1. The V segment lost 6 bases and the J segment 5 bases; nucleotides outside the gene matches: 4. From germline, CDR1 is SQVTM and CDR2 ANQGSEA. CDR3 length equals 13 residues.